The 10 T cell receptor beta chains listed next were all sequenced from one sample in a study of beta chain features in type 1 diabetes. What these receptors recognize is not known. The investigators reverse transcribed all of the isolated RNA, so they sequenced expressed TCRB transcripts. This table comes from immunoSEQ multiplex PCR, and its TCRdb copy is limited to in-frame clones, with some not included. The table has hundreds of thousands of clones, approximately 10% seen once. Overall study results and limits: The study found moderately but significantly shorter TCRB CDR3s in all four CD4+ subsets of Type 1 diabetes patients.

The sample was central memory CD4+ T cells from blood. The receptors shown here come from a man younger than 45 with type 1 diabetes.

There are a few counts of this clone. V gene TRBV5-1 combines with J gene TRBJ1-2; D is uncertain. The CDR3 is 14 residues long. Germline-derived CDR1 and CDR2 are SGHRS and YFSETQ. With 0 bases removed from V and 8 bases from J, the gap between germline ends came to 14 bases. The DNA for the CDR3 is TGCGCCAGCAGCTTGGGAGCAGGTGAAAGGGGCTACACCTTC. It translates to CASSLGAGERGYTF. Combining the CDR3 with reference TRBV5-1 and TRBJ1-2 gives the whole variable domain KAGVTQTPRYLIKTRGQQVTLSCSPISGHRSVSWYQQTPGQGLQFLFEYFSETQRNKGNFPGRFSGRQFSNSRSEMNVSTLELGDSALYLCASSLGAGERGYTFGSGTRLTVV.

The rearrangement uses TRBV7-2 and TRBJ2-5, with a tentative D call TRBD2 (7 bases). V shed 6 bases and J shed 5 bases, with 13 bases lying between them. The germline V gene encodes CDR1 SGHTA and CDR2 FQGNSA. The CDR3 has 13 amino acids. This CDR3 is CASRLGGAETQYF. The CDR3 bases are TGTGCCAGCAGACTAGGGGGGGCGGAGACCCAGTACTTC.

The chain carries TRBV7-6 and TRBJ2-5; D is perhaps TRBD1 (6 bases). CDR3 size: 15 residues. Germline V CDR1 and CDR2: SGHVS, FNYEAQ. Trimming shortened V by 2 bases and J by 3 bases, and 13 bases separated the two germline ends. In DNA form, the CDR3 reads TGTGCCAGCAGCTTACTAAACAGGGCCAAAGAGACCCAGTACTTC. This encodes CASSLLNRAKETQYF. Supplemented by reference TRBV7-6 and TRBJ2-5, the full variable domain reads GAGVSQSPRYKVTKRGQDVALRCDPISGHVSLYWYRQALGQGPEFLTYFNYEAQQDKSGLPNDRFSAERPEGSISTLTIQRTEQRDSAMYRCASSLLNRAKETQYFGPGTRLLVL.

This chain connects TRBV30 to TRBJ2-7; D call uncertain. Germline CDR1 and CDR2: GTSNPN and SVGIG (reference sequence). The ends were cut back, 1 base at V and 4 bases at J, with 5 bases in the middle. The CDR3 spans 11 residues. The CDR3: CAWSGLYEQYF. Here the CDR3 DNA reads TGTGCCTGGAGTGGTTTGTACGAGCAGTACTTC.

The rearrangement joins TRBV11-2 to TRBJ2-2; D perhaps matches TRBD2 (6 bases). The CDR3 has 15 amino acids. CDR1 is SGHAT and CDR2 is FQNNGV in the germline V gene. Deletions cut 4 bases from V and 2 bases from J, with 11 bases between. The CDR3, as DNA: TGTGCCAGCAGCTACTCGGGACTTAACACCGGGGAGCTGTTTTTT. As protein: CASSYSGLNTGELFF.

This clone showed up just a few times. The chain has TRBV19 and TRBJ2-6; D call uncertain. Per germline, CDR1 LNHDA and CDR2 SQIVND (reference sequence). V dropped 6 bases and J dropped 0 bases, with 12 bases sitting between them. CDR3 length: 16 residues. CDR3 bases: TGTGCCAGTAGAACCTGGGTAACCTCTGGGGCCAACGTCCTGACTTTC. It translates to CASRTWVTSGANVLTF.

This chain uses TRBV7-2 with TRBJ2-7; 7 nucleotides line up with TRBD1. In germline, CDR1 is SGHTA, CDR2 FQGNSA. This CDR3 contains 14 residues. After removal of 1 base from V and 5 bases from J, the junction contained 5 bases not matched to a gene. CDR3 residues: CASSLGQGVNEQYF. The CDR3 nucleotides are TGTGCCAGCAGCTTAGGACAGGGAGTGAACGAGCAGTACTTC.

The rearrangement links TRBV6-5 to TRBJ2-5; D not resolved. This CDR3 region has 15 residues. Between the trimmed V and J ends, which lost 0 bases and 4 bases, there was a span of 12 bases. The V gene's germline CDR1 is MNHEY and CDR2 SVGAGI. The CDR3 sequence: CASSYSYQRGETQYF. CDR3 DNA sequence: TGTGCCAGCAGTTACTCGTATCAGCGCGGAGAGACCCAGTACTTC.

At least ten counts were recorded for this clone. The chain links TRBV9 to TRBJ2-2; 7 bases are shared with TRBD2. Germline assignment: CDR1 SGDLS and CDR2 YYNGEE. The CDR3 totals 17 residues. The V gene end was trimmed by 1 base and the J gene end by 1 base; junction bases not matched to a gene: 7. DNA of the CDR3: TGTGCCAGCAGCGTATTAGGGCTAGCGGAGAACACCGGGGAGCTGTTTTTT. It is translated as CASSVLGLAENTGELFF.

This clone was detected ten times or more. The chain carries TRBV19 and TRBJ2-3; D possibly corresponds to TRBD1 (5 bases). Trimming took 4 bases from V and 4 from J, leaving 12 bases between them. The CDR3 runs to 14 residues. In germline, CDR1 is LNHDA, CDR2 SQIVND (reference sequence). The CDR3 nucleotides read TGTGCCAGTAGTACAAGACAGATCGCAGATACGCAGTATTTT. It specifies CASSTRQIADTQYF.